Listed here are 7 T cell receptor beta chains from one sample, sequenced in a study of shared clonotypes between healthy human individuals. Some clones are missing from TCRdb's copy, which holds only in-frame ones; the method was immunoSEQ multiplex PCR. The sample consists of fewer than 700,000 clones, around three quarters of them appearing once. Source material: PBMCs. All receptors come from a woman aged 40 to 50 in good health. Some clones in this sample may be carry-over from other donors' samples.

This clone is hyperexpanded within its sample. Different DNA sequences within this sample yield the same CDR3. The CDR3 nucleotides are TGCAGCGAGTCCTCAAACTATGGCTACACCTTC. Translation: CSESSNYGYTF. The chain links TRBV29-1 to TRBJ1-2; D is ambiguous. The length of the CDR3 is 11 residues. CDR1 and CDR2 (germline): SQVTM, ANQGSEA. Trimming stripped 7 bases from V and 2 bases from J, with 8 bases between.

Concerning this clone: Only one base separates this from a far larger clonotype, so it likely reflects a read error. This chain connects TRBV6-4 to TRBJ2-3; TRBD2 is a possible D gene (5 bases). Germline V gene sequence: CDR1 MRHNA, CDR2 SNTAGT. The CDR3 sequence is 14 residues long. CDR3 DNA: TGTGCCAGCGGTGATAAGGGAGGCACAGATACGCAGTATTTT. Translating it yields CASGDKGGTDTQYF.

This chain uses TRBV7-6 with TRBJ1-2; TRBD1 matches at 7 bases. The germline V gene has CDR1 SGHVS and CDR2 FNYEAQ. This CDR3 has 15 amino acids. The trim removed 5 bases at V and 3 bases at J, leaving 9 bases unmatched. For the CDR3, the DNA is TGTGCCAGCAGCCCAGGGGGGGGTCGAGACTATGGCTACACCTTC. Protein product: CASSPGGGRDYGYTF.

The CDR3 bases are TGCAGCGTTGATCCGGGCTCTGGGGCCAACGTCCTGACTTTC. It specifies CSVDPGSGANVLTF. The chain employs TRBV29-1 and TRBJ2-6; D is uncertain. Germline CDR1 is SQVTM and CDR2 is ANQGSEA. The ends were cut back, 3 bases at V and 0 bases at J, with 6 bases in the middle. There are 14 residues in the CDR3.

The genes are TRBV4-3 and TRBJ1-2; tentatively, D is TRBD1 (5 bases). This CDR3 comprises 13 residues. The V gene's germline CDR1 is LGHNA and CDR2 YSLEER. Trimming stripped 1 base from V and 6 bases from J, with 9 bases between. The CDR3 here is CASSQGLRDGYTF. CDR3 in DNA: TGCGCCAGCAGCCAAGGCCTCAGGGATGGCTACACCTTC.

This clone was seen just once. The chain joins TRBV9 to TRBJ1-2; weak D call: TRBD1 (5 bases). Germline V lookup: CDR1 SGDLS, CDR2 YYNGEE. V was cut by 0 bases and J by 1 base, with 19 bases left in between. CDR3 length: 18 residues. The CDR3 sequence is CASSVEPAGRGYNYGYTF. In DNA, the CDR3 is TGTGCCAGCAGCGTAGAGCCCGCTGGGAGGGGATATAACTATGGCTACACCTTC.

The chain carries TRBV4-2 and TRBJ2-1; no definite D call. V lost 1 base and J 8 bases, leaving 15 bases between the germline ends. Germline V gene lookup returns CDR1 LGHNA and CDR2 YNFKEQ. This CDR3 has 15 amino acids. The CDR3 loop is CASSQAGPPQDEQFF. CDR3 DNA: TGTGCCAGCAGCCAAGCGGGCCCCCCGCAGGATGAGCAGTTCTTC.